Listed below are T cell receptor beta chains from one sample, sequenced in a study of shared clonotypes between healthy human individuals. Sequenced by immunoSEQ multiplex PCR; TCRdb stores in-frame clones only, minus some. The data show roughly 2.5 million clones, with around nine tenths seen just once and about 0.13% held by the top ten. Specimen: naive CD4+ T cells sorted from blood. Receptors were obtained from a man in his late teens or twenties in good health. Each CDR3 is given with its conserved first and last residue. Each record gives: V gene, D gene, clone size, J gene, CDR3 DNA, CDR3 protein. D genes are given only for firm matches. A clone size is listed for some rows: how often the clone was seen (once, few, many), or a class if it is expanded.

v_gene: TRBV7-9
d_gene: TRBD2
abundance: once
j_gene: TRBJ2-1
CDR3nt: TGTGCCAGCCCCACCGGGACTAACAATGAGCAGTTCTTC
CDR3aa: CASPTGTNNEQFF

v_gene: TRBV5-6
d_gene: -
abundance: -
j_gene: TRBJ1-2
CDR3nt: TGTGCCAGCAACTATCTAGATAAACAGGGAGCGTATGGCTACACCTTC
CDR3aa: CASNYLDKQGAYGYTF

v_gene: TRBV5-1
d_gene: -
abundance: -
j_gene: TRBJ2-1
CDR3nt: TGCGCCAGCAGCCTCCAATGGGGGGACAATGAGCAGTTCTTC
CDR3aa: CASSLQWGDNEQFF

v_gene: TRBV28
d_gene: -
abundance: -
j_gene: TRBJ2-1
CDR3nt: TGTGCCAGCAGTTTATTGTTGTCAGGGGGGGGACAGTTCTTC
CDR3aa: CASSLLLSGGGQFF

v_gene: TRBV27
d_gene: TRBD1
abundance: -
j_gene: TRBJ2-3
CDR3nt: TGTGCCAGCAGTTATTCGGACAGGATGAGAGCAGATACGCAGTATTTT
CDR3aa: CASSYSDRMRADTQYF

v_gene: TRBV27
d_gene: -
abundance: -
j_gene: TRBJ1-6
CDR3nt: TGTGCCAGCAGTTTATCGGGGAGCTCCTATAATTCACCCCTCCACTTT
CDR3aa: CASSLSGSSYNSPLHF

v_gene: TRBV27
d_gene: -
abundance: -
j_gene: TRBJ2-1
CDR3nt: TGTGCCAGCAGTTTAGGGTTAGCGGACCGCTCCTACAATGAGCAGTTCTTC
CDR3aa: CASSLGLADRSYNEQFF

v_gene: TRBV6-5
d_gene: -
abundance: -
j_gene: TRBJ1-6
CDR3nt: TGTGCCAGCAGACGACAGGAGGCCGACTCACCCCTCCACTTT
CDR3aa: CASRRQEADSPLHF

v_gene: TRBV6-4
d_gene: TRBD2
abundance: -
j_gene: TRBJ2-2
CDR3nt: TGTGCCAGCAGCCGGTCGGGAGGGCCGGGCACCGGGGAGCTGTTTTTT
CDR3aa: CASSRSGGPGTGELFF

v_gene: TRBV7-2
d_gene: -
abundance: -
j_gene: TRBJ1-1
CDR3nt: TGTGCCAGCAGCCTGGGACCCAGAGGGACTGAAGCTTTCTTT
CDR3aa: CASSLGPRGTEAFF

v_gene: TRBV19
d_gene: -
abundance: -
j_gene: TRBJ1-1
CDR3nt: TGTGCCAGTAGTATGCGGGAATTGGGCACTGAAGCTTTCTTT
CDR3aa: CASSMRELGTEAFF

v_gene: TRBV5-1
d_gene: TRBD1
abundance: -
j_gene: TRBJ2-7
CDR3nt: TGCGCCAGCAGCTTGGGACAGGGGGTTTACGAGCAGTACTTC
CDR3aa: CASSLGQGVYEQYF

v_gene: TRBV6-8
d_gene: -
abundance: -
j_gene: TRBJ2-7
CDR3nt: TGTGCCAGCACCAATGGGGACACTTCCTACGAGCAGTACTTC
CDR3aa: CASTNGDTSYEQYF

v_gene: TRBV7-9
d_gene: -
abundance: once
j_gene: TRBJ2-1
CDR3nt: TGTGCCAGCAAAAAGGCTATTCGGCAAACTAACAATGAGCAGTTCTTC
CDR3aa: CASKKAIRQTNNEQFF

v_gene: TRBV6-1
d_gene: -
abundance: -
j_gene: TRBJ1-2
CDR3nt: TGTGCCAGCAGCTTAGGAGGGGCGGTCTATGGCTACACCTTC
CDR3aa: CASSLGGAVYGYTF

v_gene: TRBV5-6
d_gene: -
abundance: -
j_gene: TRBJ1-3
CDR3nt: TGTGCCAGCAGCTTTGACAGAGGAAACACCATATATTTT
CDR3aa: CASSFDRGNTIYF

v_gene: TRBV7-9
d_gene: -
abundance: -
j_gene: TRBJ2-1
CDR3nt: TGTGCCAGCCGCTTTGGCAGCGGTTACAATGAGCAGTTCTTC
CDR3aa: CASRFGSGYNEQFF

v_gene: TRBV7-3
d_gene: -
abundance: -
j_gene: TRBJ2-3
CDR3nt: TGTGCCAGCAGCTACGCTGGAGGGATCACAGATACGCAGTATTTT
CDR3aa: CASSYAGGITDTQYF

v_gene: TRBV27
d_gene: -
abundance: -
j_gene: TRBJ1-1
CDR3nt: TGTGCCAGCAGTTTGGCGGGGGAAACTGAAGCTTTCTTT
CDR3aa: CASSLAGETEAFF

v_gene: TRBV19
d_gene: -
abundance: -
j_gene: TRBJ2-2
CDR3nt: TGTGCCAGTAGTCAAACCGGGACAAGGCAAAGGGCGGGGGAGCTGTTTTTT
CDR3aa: CASSQTGTRQRAGELFF

v_gene: TRBV10-3
d_gene: TRBD2
abundance: once
j_gene: TRBJ2-3
CDR3nt: TGTGCCATCAAACCGGGACTAGCTAGCACAGATACGCAGTATTTT
CDR3aa: CAIKPGLASTDTQYF

v_gene: TRBV2
d_gene: TRBD1
abundance: few
j_gene: TRBJ1-2
CDR3nt: TGTGCCAGCAGCGCGGGACAGCAATTCTATGGCTACACCTTC
CDR3aa: CASSAGQQFYGYTF

v_gene: TRBV5-1
d_gene: -
abundance: -
j_gene: TRBJ2-6
CDR3nt: TGCGCCAGCAGCCCTCGGACCGTCTCTGGGGCCAACGTCCTGACTTTC
CDR3aa: CASSPRTVSGANVLTF

v_gene: TRBV4-1
d_gene: -
abundance: few
j_gene: TRBJ1-4
CDR3nt: TGCGCCAGCAGCCAAGCGAACATTGCAACTAATGAAAAACTGTTTTTT
CDR3aa: CASSQANIATNEKLFF

v_gene: TRBV9
d_gene: TRBD2
abundance: -
j_gene: TRBJ2-1
CDR3nt: TGTGCCAGCAGCCCAAGCGGCACTAGCGGATACAATGAGCAGTTCTTC
CDR3aa: CASSPSGTSGYNEQFF

v_gene: TRBV7-8
d_gene: -
abundance: -
j_gene: TRBJ1-2
CDR3nt: TGTGCCAGCAGCTTAGGGCTTGGCTACACCTTC
CDR3aa: CASSLGLGYTF

v_gene: TRBV28
d_gene: TRBD1
abundance: -
j_gene: TRBJ1-6
CDR3nt: TGTGCCAGCAGTTTAGGGGGACAGGGACAAACACATAATTCACCCCTCCACTTT
CDR3aa: CASSLGGQGQTHNSPLHF

v_gene: TRBV18
d_gene: -
abundance: once
j_gene: TRBJ1-3
CDR3nt: TGTGCCAGCTCATTCGACAGGATCGGAAACACCATATATTTT
CDR3aa: CASSFDRIGNTIYF

v_gene: TRBV23-1
d_gene: -
abundance: -
j_gene: TRBJ1-5
CDR3nt: TGCGCCAGCTTTCAAAGTTTTTGGGCAGAATTGATTTGCAATCAGCCCCAGCATTTT
CDR3aa: CASFQSFWAELICNQPQHF

v_gene: TRBV4-1
d_gene: TRBD1
abundance: -
j_gene: TRBJ2-1
CDR3nt: TGCGCCAGCAGCCGTCTGGGACAGGGGGTTTACAATGAGCAGTTCTTC
CDR3aa: CASSRLGQGVYNEQFF

v_gene: TRBV9
d_gene: -
abundance: -
j_gene: TRBJ1-6
CDR3nt: TGTGCCAGCAGCGAGCTCCCGGATAATTCACCCCTCCACTTT
CDR3aa: CASSELPDNSPLHF

v_gene: TRBV6-1
d_gene: -
abundance: -
j_gene: TRBJ1-1
CDR3nt: TGTGCCAGCAGAGCCACAGGGTCCACTGAAGCTTTCTTT
CDR3aa: CASRATGSTEAFF